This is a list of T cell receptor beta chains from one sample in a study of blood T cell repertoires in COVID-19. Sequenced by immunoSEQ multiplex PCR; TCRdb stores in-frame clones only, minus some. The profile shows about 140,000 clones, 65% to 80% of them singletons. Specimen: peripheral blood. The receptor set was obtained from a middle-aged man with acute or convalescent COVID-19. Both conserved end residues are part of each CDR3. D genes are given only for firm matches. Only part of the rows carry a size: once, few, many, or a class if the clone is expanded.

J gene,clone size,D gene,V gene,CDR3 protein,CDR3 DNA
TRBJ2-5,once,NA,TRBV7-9,CASSRGAHGQETQYF,TGTGCCAGCAGCCGAGGTGCCCATGGCCAAGAGACCCAGTACTTC
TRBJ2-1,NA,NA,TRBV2,CASSELGQVGQFF,TGTGCCAGCAGTGAACTGGGGCAGGTTGGGCAGTTCTTC
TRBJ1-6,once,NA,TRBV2,CASSEVYNSYNSPLHF,TGTGCCAGCAGTGAAGTTTACAACTCCTATAATTCACCCCTCCACTTT
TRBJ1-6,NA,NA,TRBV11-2,CASSLAGQGYGSPLHF,TGTGCCAGCAGCTTAGCGGGCCAGGGTTACGGTTCACCCCTCCACTTT
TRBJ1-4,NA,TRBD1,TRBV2,CASTTTGSSEKLFF,TGTGCCAGCACTACGACAGGGTCCAGTGAAAAACTGTTTTTT
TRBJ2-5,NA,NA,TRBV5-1,CASSLHEGDTYGETQYF,TGCGCCAGCAGCTTGCACGAGGGGGACACTTATGGGGAGACCCAGTACTTC
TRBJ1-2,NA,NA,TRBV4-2,CASSQVEREGNGYTF,TGTGCCAGCAGCCAAGTAGAGAGGGAGGGGAATGGCTACACCTTC
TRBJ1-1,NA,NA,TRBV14,CASSQARGRNTEAFF,TGTGCCAGCAGCCAAGCCCGTGGGAGGAACACTGAAGCTTTCTTT
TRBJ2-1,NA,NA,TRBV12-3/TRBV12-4,CASSWRDGNEQFF,TGTGCCAGCAGTTGGCGGGATGGCAATGAGCAGTTCTTC
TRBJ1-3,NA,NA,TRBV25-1,CASSPRGGAGNTIYF,TGTGCCAGCAGCCCCCGCGGGGGGGCTGGAAACACCATATATTTT
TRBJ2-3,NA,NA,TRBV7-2,CASSLLAATSTDTQYF,TGTGCCAGCAGCTTATTAGCGGCTACTAGCACAGATACGCAGTATTTT
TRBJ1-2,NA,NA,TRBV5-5,CASSQDSNYGYTF,TGTGCCAGCAGCCAGGATTCTAACTATGGCTACACCTTC